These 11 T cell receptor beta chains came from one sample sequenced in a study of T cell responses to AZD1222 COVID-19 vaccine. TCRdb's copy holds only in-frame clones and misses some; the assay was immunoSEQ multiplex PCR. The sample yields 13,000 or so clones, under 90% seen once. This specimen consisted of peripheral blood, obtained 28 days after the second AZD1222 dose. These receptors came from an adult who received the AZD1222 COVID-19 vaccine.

As DNA, the CDR3 is TGTGCCAGCAGCGCAACTAGCGGGGGCCCTCGGGAGCAGTACTTC. Protein sequence: CASSATSGGPREQYF. The genes are TRBV2 and TRBJ2-7, with 11 bases that match TRBD2. CDR3 length: 15 residues. The junction had 11 bases not matched to a gene; V was cut back by 6 bases and J by 7 bases. CDR1 SNHLY and CDR2 FYNNEI come from the germline V gene.

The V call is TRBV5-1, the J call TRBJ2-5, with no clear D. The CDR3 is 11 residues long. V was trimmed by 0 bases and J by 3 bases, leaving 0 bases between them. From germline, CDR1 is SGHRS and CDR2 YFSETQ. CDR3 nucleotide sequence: TGCGCCAGCAGCTTGGAAGAGACCCAGTACTTC. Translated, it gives CASSLEETQYF. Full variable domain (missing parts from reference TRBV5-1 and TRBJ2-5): KAGVTQTPRYLIKTRGQQVTLSCSPISGHRSVSWYQQTPGQGLQFLFEYFSETQRNKGNFPGRFSGRQFSNSRSEMNVSTLELGDSALYLCASSLEETQYFGPGTRLLVL.

The CDR3 DNA follows: TGTGCCAGCAGCTTGGGGGCCAGGGGGCTTGGAAACACCATATATTTT. It codes for CASSLGARGLGNTIYF. The chain links TRBV5-4 to TRBJ1-3, with 8 bases aligning to TRBD1. This CDR3 comprises 16 residues. Germline V gene data show CDR1 as SGHNT and CDR2 as YYREEE (reference sequence). Trimming cost V 0 bases and J 3 bases; bases outside gene matches: 5.

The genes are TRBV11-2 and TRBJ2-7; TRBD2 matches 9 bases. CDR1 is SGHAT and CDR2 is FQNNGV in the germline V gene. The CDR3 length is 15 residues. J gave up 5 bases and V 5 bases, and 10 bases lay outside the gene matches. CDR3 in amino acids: CASSPNSGSFDEQYF. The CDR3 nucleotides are TGTGCCAGCAGCCCGAATAGCGGGAGTTTTGACGAGCAGTACTTC.

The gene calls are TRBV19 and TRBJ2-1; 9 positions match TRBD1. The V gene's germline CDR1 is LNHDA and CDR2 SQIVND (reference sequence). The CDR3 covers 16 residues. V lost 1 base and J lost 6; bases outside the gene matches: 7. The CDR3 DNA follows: TGTGCCAGTAGTATAGGGTGGGACAGGGTCTCCAATGAGCAGTTCTTC. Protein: CASSIGWDRVSNEQFF.

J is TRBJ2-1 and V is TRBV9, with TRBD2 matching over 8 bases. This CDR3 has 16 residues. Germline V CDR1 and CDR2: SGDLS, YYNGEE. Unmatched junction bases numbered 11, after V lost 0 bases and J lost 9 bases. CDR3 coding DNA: TGTGCCAGCAGCGTAGAAGGGACTAGTACTCTAGGTGAGCAGTTCTTC. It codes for CASSVEGTSTLGEQFF.

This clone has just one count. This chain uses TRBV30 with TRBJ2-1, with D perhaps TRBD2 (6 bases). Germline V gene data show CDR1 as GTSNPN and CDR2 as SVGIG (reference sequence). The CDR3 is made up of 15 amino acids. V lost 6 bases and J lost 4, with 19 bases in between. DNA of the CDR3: TGTGCCTGCCCTACCAGGGACTCGTTTTACAATGAGCAGTTCTTC. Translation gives CACPTRDSFYNEQFF.

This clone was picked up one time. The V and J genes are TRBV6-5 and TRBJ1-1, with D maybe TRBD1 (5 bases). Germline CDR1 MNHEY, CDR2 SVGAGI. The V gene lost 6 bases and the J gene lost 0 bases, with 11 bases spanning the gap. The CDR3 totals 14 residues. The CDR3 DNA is TGTGCCAGCAGACCCTCGGGGCTGAACACTGAAGCTTTCTTT. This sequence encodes CASRPSGLNTEAFF.

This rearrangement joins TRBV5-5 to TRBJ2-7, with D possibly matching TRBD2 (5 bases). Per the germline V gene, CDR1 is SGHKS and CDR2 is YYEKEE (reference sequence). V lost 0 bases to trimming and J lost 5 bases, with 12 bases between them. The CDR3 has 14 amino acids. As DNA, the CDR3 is TGTGCCAGCAGCTTGGTAACGAGGGCGAACGAGCAGTACTTC. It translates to CASSLVTRANEQYF.

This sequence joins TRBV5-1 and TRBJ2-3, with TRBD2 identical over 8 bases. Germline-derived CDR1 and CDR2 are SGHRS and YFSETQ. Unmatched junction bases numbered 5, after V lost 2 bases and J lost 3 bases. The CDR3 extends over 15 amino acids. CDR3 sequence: CASSLSGGETDTQYF. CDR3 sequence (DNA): TGCGCCAGCAGCTTAAGCGGGGGAGAGACAGATACGCAGTATTTT. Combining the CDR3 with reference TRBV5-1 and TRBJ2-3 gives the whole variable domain KAGVTQTPRYLIKTRGQQVTLSCSPISGHRSVSWYQQTPGQGLQFLFEYFSETQRNKGNFPGRFSGRQFSNSRSEMNVSTLELGDSALYLCASSLSGGETDTQYFGPGTRLTVL.

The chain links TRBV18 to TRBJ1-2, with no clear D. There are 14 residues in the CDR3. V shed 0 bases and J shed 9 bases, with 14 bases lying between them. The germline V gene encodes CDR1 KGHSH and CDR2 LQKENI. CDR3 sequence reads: CASSPPVTSLRYTF. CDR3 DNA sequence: TGTGCCAGCTCACCACCGGTGACAAGTCTGCGCTACACCTTC.